This T cell receptor beta chain was profiled in a study of blood T cell repertoires in COVID-19. CDR3 length: 14 amino acids. V dropped 6 bases and J dropped 5 bases, with 13 bases sitting between them. Germline-derived CDR1 and CDR2 are MNHEY and SVGAGI. The repertoire was sequenced with immunoSEQ multiplex PCR; TCRdb's copy has only in-frame clones and lacks some. The repertoire consists of approximately 290,000 clones, with around nine tenths occurring once and the leading ten covering 0.9% to 1.2%. This chain uses TRBV6-5 with TRBJ2-2; weak D call: TRBD1 (5 bases). This clonotype was obtained from a woman in her twenties or thirties who had recovered from COVID-19. Specimen: PBMCs or T cells enriched from blood (not recorded which). The CDR3 protein is CASRRPGSTGELFF. CDR3 bases: TGTGCCAGCAGGCGGCCAGGGTCGACCGGGGAGCTGTTTTTT.